The 12 T cell receptor beta chains given below trace back to one sample, sequenced in a study of blood T cell repertoires in COVID-19. Using immunoSEQ multiplex PCR, the repertoire was profiled, and TCRdb retains in-frame clones only, with some absent. The sample carries tens of thousands of clones, roughly three quarters recorded once. The sequencing sample was made of peripheral blood. These TCRs come from a man between 65 and 79 years old with active or convalescent COVID-19.

The rearrangement joins TRBV4-1 to TRBJ2-7, with TRBD1 identical over 7 bases. The CDR3 contains 12 residues. Germline V gene lookup returns CDR1 MGHRA and CDR2 YSYEKL. V gave up 2 bases and J gave up 7 bases; unmatched junction bases: 2. CDR3 residues: CASSQTGDEQYF. In DNA, the CDR3 is TGCGCCAGCAGCCAAACAGGGGATGAGCAGTACTTC.

This chain links TRBV6-5 with TRBJ1-5; TRBD1 might be the D (5 bases). CDR1 and CDR2 from the germline V gene are MNHEY and SVGAGI. CDR3 length: 15 amino acids. The V and J ends lost 6 bases and 4 bases respectively, with 16 bases between them. This CDR3 is CASSYDRNQNQPQHF. The CDR3 DNA reads as TGTGCCAGCAGCTACGACAGAAACCAAAATCAGCCCCAGCATTTT.

This sequence joins TRBV7-3 and TRBJ2-3; maybe TRBD2 (6 bases). The CDR3 totals 15 residues. V was trimmed by 6 bases and J by 4 bases, leaving 17 bases between them. CDR1 is SGHTA, CDR2 FQGTGA, per germline. As DNA, the CDR3 is TGTGCCAGCAGACTGTCCGGGACTTCTGCAGATACGCAGTATTTT. Protein: CASRLSGTSADTQYF. Full variable domain (missing parts from reference TRBV7-3 and TRBJ2-3): GAGVSQTPSNKVTEKGKYVELRCDPISGHTALYWYRQSLGQGPEFLIYFQGTGAADDSGLPNDRFFAVRPEGSVSTLKIQRTERGDSAVYLCASRLSGTSADTQYFGPGTRLTVL.

The chain employs TRBV10-1 and TRBJ2-3; D gene ambiguous. Germline V gene sequence: CDR1 WNHNN, CDR2 SYGVQD (reference sequence). The V end lost 7 bases, the J end lost 0 bases, and 11 bases lay between the germline ends. The CDR3 runs 14 residues. Written as DNA, the CDR3 is TGCGCCAGCACTGATACCGGGAGCACAGATACGCAGTATTTT. Amino acid sequence: CASTDTGSTDTQYF.

This clone was recorded only once. This chain links TRBV19 with TRBJ2-2; D possibly corresponds to TRBD2 (6 bases). V dropped 3 bases and J dropped 5 bases, with 16 bases sitting between them. The germline V gene encodes CDR1 LNHDA and CDR2 SQIVND (reference sequence). The CDR3 length is 16 residues. Here the CDR3 DNA reads TGTGCCAGTAGTATGCTGTCGGGGGAGACTACCGGGGAGCTGTTTTTT. Amino acid sequence: CASSMLSGETTGELFF. The full variable domain, in which reference TRBV19 and TRBJ2-2 provide the parts outside the CDR3, is DGGITQSPKYLFRKEGQNVTLSCEQNLNHDAMYWYRQDPGQGLRLIYYSQIVNDFQKGDIAEGYSVSREKKESFPLTVTSAQKNPTAFYLCASSMLSGETTGELFFGEGSRLTVL.

This clone appeared a few times. The V and J genes are TRBV9 and TRBJ2-7; TRBD2 aligns across 9 bases. V gave up 3 bases and J gave up 4 bases; unmatched junction bases: 8. Germline CDR1 is SGDLS and CDR2 is YYNGEE. The CDR3 runs to 15 residues. This chain's CDR3 is CASSAALAGPYEQYF. The DNA for the CDR3 is TGTGCCAGCAGCGCAGCTCTAGCGGGGCCATACGAGCAGTACTTC.

The V and J genes are TRBV30 and TRBJ2-3; no definite D call. The CDR3 has 12 amino acids. Per germline, CDR1 GTSNPN and CDR2 SVGIG (reference sequence). V was cut by 5 bases and J by 8 bases, with 14 bases left in between. In DNA, the CDR3 is TGTGCCTGGCAACGGGTCCCCGGTACGCAGTATTTT. Residues: CAWQRVPGTQYF.

To note about this clone: Different DNA sequences within this sample yield the same CDR3. The chain links TRBV30 to TRBJ1-2; 7 positions agree with TRBD1. Germline V gives CDR1 GTSNPN, CDR2 SVGIG (reference sequence). The CDR3 runs to 12 residues. V lost 8 bases and J lost 2; bases outside the gene matches: 5. This chain's CDR3 is CAGQTGNYGYTF. The CDR3 nucleotides are TGTGCCGGACAGACAGGGAACTATGGCTACACCTTC.

Concerning this clone: Other DNA sequences in the same sample also yield this CDR3. This rearrangement joins TRBV7-3 to TRBJ1-1; the D is unclear. Germline-derived CDR1 and CDR2 are SGHTA and FQGTGA. V shed 6 bases and J shed 0 bases, with 8 bases lying between them. This CDR3 comprises 13 residues. CDR3 sequence (DNA): TGTGCCAGCAGTTCTACAGTGAACACTGAAGCTTTCTTT. This translates into CASSSTVNTEAFF.

This chain connects TRBV2 to TRBJ1-5, with D uncertain. This CDR3 has 9 residues. Per the germline V gene, CDR1 is SNHLY and CDR2 is FYNNEI. The CDR3 bases are TGTGCGGAGTATCAGCCCCAGCATTTT. Its translation is CAEYQPQHF.

The V and J genes are TRBV5-6 and TRBJ1-1, with unresolved D. The CDR3 totals 14 residues. CDR1 SGHDT and CDR2 YYEEEE come from the germline V gene. Deletions cut 1 base from V and 4 bases from J, with 11 bases between. The CDR3 DNA reads as TGTGCCAGCAGCTTGTTCACTCTTGGCACTGAAGCTTTCTTT. This codes for CASSLFTLGTEAFF.

CDR3 DNA sequence: TGTGCCAGCAGGATAATTGGTGGCGGCTACACCTTC. Protein: CASRIIGGGYTF. The rearrangement joins TRBV28 to TRBJ1-2; D is undetermined. The CDR3 loop spans 12 amino acids. Trimming cost V 6 bases and J 8 bases, with 13 bases left between them. The V gene's germline CDR1 is MDHEN and CDR2 SYDVKM.